This TCR beta chain was found in a study of monozygotic twins with inflammatory bowel disease. Investigators pulled total RNA out of whole blood and did not sort T cells. It was about 3,400 ng of total RNA that each TCR library used. Each sample's cDNA came from eight separate reactions. UMIs that included a 6-nucleotide sample barcode were added by template switching, which took place during cDNA synthesis. TCRdb reprocessed the 5' RACE reads and reports one entry per CDR3 protein, with no DNA. The specimen's table records 110,000 to 150,000 distinct CDR3 sequences. Sequenced material: blood. The sequence was collected from a human donor with ulcerative colitis or Crohn's disease, or a healthy co-twin of an affected twin (not recorded which).

CDR3: CASSLARQTSNQPQHF. V usage is TRBV12-3 or TRBV12-4 and J usage is TRBJ1-5. CDR3 length: 16 residues.